Listed below are T cell receptor beta chains from one sample, sequenced in a study of shared clonotypes between healthy human individuals. Generated by immunoSEQ multiplex PCR, the TCRdb table keeps only in-frame clones and is missing some. The sample has hundreds of thousands of clones, approximately 74% seen once. The material sequenced was memory CD4+ T cells sorted from blood. The receptors shown here come from a woman under 40 in good health. Both conserved end residues are part of each CDR3. Clone size is shown for a subset of rows, as once, few, many or a class of expanded clone.

V gene,clone size,J gene,CDR3 protein
TRBV11-2,.,TRBJ2-1,CASSLDSGTYNEQFF
TRBV30,.,TRBJ2-6,CAWSVAASGANVLTF
TRBV6-5,.,TRBJ1-1,CASSGRTGDTEAFF
TRBV18,.,TRBJ2-6,CASSPLRASGANVLTF
TRBV2,.,TRBJ1-2,CASRYTGGANGYTF
TRBV28,.,TRBJ2-3,CASTPERLTDTQYF
TRBV5-1,.,TRBJ2-2,CASSLGLVSPGELFF
TRBV7-9,.,TRBJ2-2,CASRSGTGELFF
TRBV5-1,few,TRBJ1-4,CASSWGTGTNEKLFF
TRBV28,.,TRBJ1-1,CASSLYTRSLNTEAFF
TRBV9,.,TRBJ2-7,CASSVGGWASSYEQYF
TRBV19,.,TRBJ1-1,CASSIEAEGVVNTEAFF
TRBV5-1,.,TRBJ2-1,CASSLVVGHNEQFF
TRBV28,.,TRBJ2-3,CASSFGVAGSTDTQYF
TRBV7-2,.,TRBJ1-1,CASSMTVGLFF
TRBV29-1,.,TRBJ1-2,CSVDGTGPYGYTF
TRBV5-1,few,TRBJ2-1,CASSLDPPGQAGLGEQFF
TRBV10-2,.,TRBJ1-5,CASSESKWIQPQHF
TRBV7-3,.,TRBJ2-7,CASSSMDGPYEQYF
TRBV28,few,TRBJ2-7,CAVGTSGRSDEQYF
TRBV7-9,.,TRBJ2-7,CASSLVAFRGRYEQYF
TRBV2,.,TRBJ2-7,CASSQFSRRAFDEQYF
TRBV19,.,TRBJ2-7,CASSLGGGRAMYEQYF
TRBV29-1,.,TRBJ2-7,CSAVGGRQDEQYF
TRBV27,.,TRBJ2-7,CASSFSLAGGQDEQYF
TRBV19,.,TRBJ2-5,CASSPSTSGGETQYF
TRBV5-1,few,TRBJ1-3,CASSAGTEGNTIYF
TRBV5-1,few,TRBJ2-2,CASSPDTNTGELFF
TRBV19,.,TRBJ2-1,CASSLLLRTNEQFF
TRBV6-4,.,TRBJ2-3,CASSVSTATDTQYF
TRBV28,.,TRBJ2-2,CASSYVGGWGRNTGELFF
TRBV9,.,TRBJ2-3,CASSVLPTSGYSTDTQYF
TRBV5-1,.,TRBJ2-3,CASSPGTSATTDTQYF